Listed here is a single TCR beta chain. No antigen is known for it. Employing constant-segment primers, 5'RACE generated TCR alpha and TCR beta cDNA libraries bearing sample barcodes and UMIs. TCRdb itself ran the 5' RACE reads through MiXCR, one entry per CDR3 protein. The data contain 220,000 or so distinct CDR3 sequences, over 9.5% of them singletons. The record originates from a study of T-cell memory formation after mild COVID-19. Study-wide results and caveats: There was no confirmation that second-wave clones peaking on day 37 were SARS-CoV-2 specific. Within pre-infection memory, some responding clones were found, suggesting cross-reactive memory joined. Clones shrinking from day 15 to 85 showed even CD4/CD8 mixes; later expanders tilted CD4+.

Per the germline V gene, CDR1 is LGHDT and CDR2 is YNNKEL (reference sequence). The CDR3 spans 12 residues. Trimming shortened V by 6 bases and J by 8 bases, and 10 bases separated the two germline ends. The chain recombines TRBV3-1 with TRBJ1-4; tentatively, D is TRBD1 (5 bases). Sequenced material: PBMCs or a T cell subset sorted from them (not recorded which). This TCR came from a man aged 18 to 29 who had mild COVID-19 (a few samples of this study predate the infection). Cell type and time point are not known. The chain's CDR3 is CASRGLQEKLFF. The CDR3, as DNA: TGTGCCAGCAGGGGGCTACAGGAAAAACTGTTTTTT.